This T cell receptor beta chain was obtained from a study of cytomegalovirus exposure and HLA in healthy donors. Study-wide findings and caveats: Another analysis was done later, and it associated 15,000 to 20,000 TCR beta sequences with HLA alleles at 0.05 false discovery rate. An analysis that came later showed most CMV-associated TCR beta chains appearing HLA-restricted.

With respect to this clone: Its antigen is not identified.

Germline CDR1 and CDR2: ENHRY and SYGVKD. The CDR3 runs to 13 residues. The germline V and J ends were trimmed by 10 bases and 5 bases, with 17 bases remaining between them. A multiplex PCR was run with 60 Vbeta primers and 13 Jbeta primers. Here immunoSEQ multiplex PCR was the method, and the copy in TCRdb shows in-frame clones only, minus some. The sample has about 120,000 clones, 75% to 85% seen once. The specimen sequenced was PBMCs. The receptor was isolated from a man younger than 45 in good health and CMV-seropositive. V and J are TRBV10-3 and TRBJ1-1; D is undetermined. CDR3 bases: TGTGCCACGAGCACCGGTGGTCGGACTGAAGCTTTCTTT. Translated, it gives CATSTGGRTEAFF.